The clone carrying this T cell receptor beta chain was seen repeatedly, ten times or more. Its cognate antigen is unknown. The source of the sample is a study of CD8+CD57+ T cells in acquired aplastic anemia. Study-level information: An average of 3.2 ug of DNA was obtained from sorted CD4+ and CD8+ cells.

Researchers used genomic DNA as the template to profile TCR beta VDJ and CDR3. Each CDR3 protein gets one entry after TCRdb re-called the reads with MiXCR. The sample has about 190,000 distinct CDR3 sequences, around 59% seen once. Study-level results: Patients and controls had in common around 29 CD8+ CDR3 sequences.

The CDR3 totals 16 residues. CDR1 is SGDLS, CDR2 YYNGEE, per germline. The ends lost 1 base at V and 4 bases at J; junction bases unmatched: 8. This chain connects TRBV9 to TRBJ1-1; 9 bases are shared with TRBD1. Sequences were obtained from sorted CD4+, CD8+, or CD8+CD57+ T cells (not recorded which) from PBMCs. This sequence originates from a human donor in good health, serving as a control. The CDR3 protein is CASSVTGGYWGTEAFF. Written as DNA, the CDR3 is TGTGCCAGCAGCGTAACAGGGGGCTATTGGGGCACTGAAGCTTTCTTT.